This T cell receptor (beta chain) was obtained from a study of OX40 agonist ivuxolimab in advanced cancers. Background on the study: Patients took ivuxolimab, an agonistic anti-OX40 (CD134) antibody. A history of anti-PD-1, anti-PD-L1 or anti-CTLA-4 therapy was acceptable, and approximately 39% had some. Partial responses were seen in three patients, one with hepatocellular carcinoma and two with cutaneous melanoma. Study-wide findings and caveats: Antigen specificity of clonally expanded peripheral T cells was not established.

CDR1 is SGHRS and CDR2 is YFSETQ in the germline V gene. V lost 4 bases and J 3 bases, leaving 13 bases between the germline ends. CDR3 length equals 14 residues. Libraries were prepared by immunoSEQ multiplex PCR; TCRdb keeps only in-frame clonotypes and omits some of them. The table includes some 78,000 clones, roughly 92% detected once. Regarding this clone: Antigen unknown.

The chain employs TRBV5-1 and TRBJ2-5; D may be TRBD1 (5 bases). This receptor was obtained from an adult with an advanced solid tumor such as melanoma, head and neck, liver or kidney cancer. This sample comprised CD4+ or CD8+ T cells sorted from blood, obtained in a trial of the OX40 agonist ivuxolimab. CDR3 sequence: CASSPLVGEETQYF. CDR3 coding DNA: TGCGCCAGCAGCCCTCTCGTAGGGGAAGAGACCCAGTACTTC.